One and the same sample provided the 14 T cell receptor beta chains below, sequenced in a study of T cell changes during pregnancy in multiple sclerosis. Clones were sequenced by immunoSEQ multiplex PCR, and TCRdb holds only the in-frame ones, with some missing. The sample comprises over 50,000 clones, about 92% of which are singletons, and 0.45% to 0.65% rests with the top ten. The specimen was CD4+ T cells from peripheral blood mononuclear cells, collected after pregnancy. The receptors stem from a female donor with multiple sclerosis, enrolled in a pregnancy study.

The V call is TRBV7-2, the J call TRBJ1-6; 9 nucleotides agree with TRBD1. Germline lookup yields CDR1 SGHTA and CDR2 FQGNSA. The trim removed 4 bases at V and 10 bases at J, leaving 5 bases unmatched. The CDR3 runs to 14 residues. CDR3 amino acids: CASSSGQGPSPLHF. Here the CDR3 DNA reads TGTGCCAGCAGCTCGGGACAGGGACCCTCACCCCTCCACTTT.

The chain links TRBV4-2 to TRBJ2-1; TRBD2 is a possible D gene (5 bases). V lost 2 bases and J 0 bases, leaving 8 bases between the germline ends. Germline V CDR1 and CDR2: LGHNA, YNFKEQ. The CDR3 is 15 residues long. The CDR3 is CASSQTEASYNEQFF. The CDR3 DNA follows: TGTGCCAGCAGCCAAACGGAGGCCTCCTACAATGAGCAGTTCTTC.

The chain combines TRBV12-5 with TRBJ1-5; D remains ambiguous. The CDR3 is 15 residues long. V was clipped by 3 bases and J by 3 bases, with 12 bases between them. Looked up from germline, CDR1 is LGHNT and CDR2 is FRNRAP. The CDR3, as DNA: TGTGCTAGTGGTTTCTATCCCCCCGCCAATCAGCCCCAGCATTTT. Encoded protein: CASGFYPPANQPQHF.

The DNA for the CDR3 is TGCAGTGCCCAATTTAACACTGAAGCTTTCTTT. This translates into CSAQFNTEAFF. The genes are TRBV20-1 and TRBJ1-1; D call uncertain. CDR1 and CDR2 (germline): DFQATT, SNEGSKA (reference sequence). There are 11 residues in the CDR3. V gave up 6 bases and J gave up 2 bases, with 7 bases separating them.

This chain links TRBV5-4 with TRBJ2-7; D is undetermined. V lost 4 bases and J 2 bases, leaving 13 bases between the germline ends. Germline values: CDR1 SGHNT, CDR2 YYREEE (reference sequence). CDR3 length equals 14 residues. CDR3 protein: CASSRRLNPYEQYF. The CDR3 DNA sequence: TGTGCCAGCAGCCGGAGATTGAATCCCTACGAGCAGTACTTC.

The rearrangement links TRBV7-2 to TRBJ2-2; unclear D gene. Germline CDR1 is SGHTA and CDR2 is FQGNSA. V lost 0 bases, J lost 6 bases, and 14 bases lay in between. CDR3 length equals 16 residues. The CDR3 sequence: CASSLAPPIVPGELFF. The CDR3 bases are TGTGCCAGCAGCTTAGCCCCCCCTATTGTCCCCGGGGAGCTGTTTTTT.

The chain recombines TRBV19 with TRBJ2-7; 9 nucleotides agree with TRBD1. Germline V gene data show CDR1 as LNHDA and CDR2 as SQIVND (reference sequence). The CDR3 contains 14 residues. Losses at the gene ends were 3 bases for V and 2 bases for J; bases not matched to a gene: 2. The CDR3 DNA reads as TGTGCCAGTAGTATGGGACAGGGACCCTACGAGCAGTACTTC. This encodes CASSMGQGPYEQYF.

The chain is built from TRBV5-4 and TRBJ2-2; 7 bases agree with TRBD1. The CDR3 is 16 amino acids. V shed 0 bases, J shed 2 bases, and the junction held 4 bases outside the gene matches. Germline lookup yields CDR1 SGHNT and CDR2 YYREEE (reference sequence). The CDR3 nucleotides read TGTGCCAGCAGCTTGGGGGGACAGCTTAACACCGGGGAGCTGTTTTTT. Protein product: CASSLGGQLNTGELFF. Supplemented by reference TRBV5-4 and TRBJ2-2, the full variable domain reads ETGVTQSPTHLIKTRGQQVTLRCSSQSGHNTVSWYQQALGQGPQFIFQYYREEENGRGNFPPRFSGLQFPNYSSELNVNALELDDSALYLCASSLGGQLNTGELFFGEGSRLTVL.

The chain has TRBV2 and TRBJ2-7, with 11 bases aligning to TRBD1. Germline CDR1 and CDR2: SNHLY and FYNNEI. The CDR3 is made up of 15 amino acids. After removal of 4 bases from V and 6 bases from J, the junction contained 8 bases not matched to a gene. The CDR3: CASSGAGTGGIEQYF. In nucleotides, the CDR3 is TGTGCCAGCAGTGGAGCCGGGACAGGGGGGATCGAGCAGTACTTC.

As to this clone: An end of the junction does not agree with germline; a read error may underlie this. The chain carries TRBV2 and TRBJ2-2; 9 bases fit TRBD1. CDR3 size: 15 residues. Germline CDR1 is SNHLY and CDR2 is FYNNEI. The CDR3: CASSKQGANTGELFF. The DNA of the CDR3 is TGTGCCAGCAGTAAACAGGGGGCGAATACCGGGGAGCTGTTTTTT.

The chain recombines TRBV10-3 with TRBJ2-7, with 15 bases fitting TRBD2. V gave up 3 bases and J gave up 4 bases; unmatched junction bases: 7. CDR3 length: 17 residues. Germline V gene lookup returns CDR1 ENHRY and CDR2 SYGVKD. The DNA of the CDR3 is TGTGCCATCAGTGAAGGACTAGCGGGAGGGCCGGGATACGAGCAGTACTTC. It specifies CAISEGLAGGPGYEQYF.

This sequence joins TRBV11-3 and TRBJ2-5, with TRBD2 identical over 12 bases. The CDR3 runs 17 residues. The germline gives CDR1 SGHNT, CDR2 YENEEA. J gave up 3 bases and V 5 bases, and 10 bases lay outside the gene matches. The CDR3 DNA is TGTGCCAGCAGCACGGCCGGGACTAGCGGGTATAAAGAGACCCAGTACTTC. Translation gives CASSTAGTSGYKETQYF.

In its sample, this clone was seen a few times. The chain employs TRBV11-3 and TRBJ2-1; TRBD2 aligns across 8 bases. Per the germline V gene, CDR1 is SGHNT and CDR2 is YENEEA. The CDR3 is 15 amino acids. The V segment lost 9 bases and the J segment 0 bases; nucleotides outside the gene matches: 7. CDR3 bases: TGTGCCAGTACTATTGGGACTAGCTCCTACAATGAGCAGTTCTTC. It encodes CASTIGTSSYNEQFF.

This chain connects TRBV7-2 to TRBJ2-3, with 16 bases lining up with TRBD2. Per germline, CDR1 SGHTA and CDR2 FQGNSA. The CDR3 contains 17 residues. The junction had 4 bases not matched to a gene; V was cut back by 0 bases and J by 7 bases. The CDR3 is CASSLAGTSGRDNTQYF. The CDR3 DNA reads as TGTGCCAGCAGCTTAGCCGGGACTAGCGGGAGGGATAATACGCAGTATTTT.